The 14 T cell receptor beta chains below all came from one sample that was sequenced in a study of OX40 agonist ivuxolimab in advanced cancers. Clones were sequenced by immunoSEQ multiplex PCR, and TCRdb holds only the in-frame ones, with some missing. The sample consists of 30,000 to 35,000 clones, roughly 89% of them appearing once. This specimen consisted of CD4+ or CD8+ T cells sorted from blood, obtained in a trial of the OX40 agonist ivuxolimab. These receptors were obtained from an adult with an advanced solid tumor such as melanoma, head and neck, liver or kidney cancer.

V gene TRBV4-1 combines with J gene TRBJ1-6, with 7 bases identical to TRBD1. The V gene end was trimmed by 0 bases and the J gene end by 7 bases; junction bases not matched to a gene: 18. Germline CDR1 reads MGHRA; CDR2 reads YSYEKL. This CDR3 region has 20 residues. The CDR3 region has the DNA TGCGCCAGCAGCCAAGAACAAAGGCCCTGGGCAGGGGGAACAAATTCACCCCTCCACTTT. This codes for CASSQEQRPWAGGTNSPLHF.

The rearrangement uses TRBV5-1 and TRBJ2-4; 8 bases line up with TRBD2. This CDR3 is 13 amino acids long. Germline assignment: CDR1 SGHRS and CDR2 YFSETQ. After removal of 4 bases from V and 11 bases from J, the junction contained 8 bases not matched to a gene. The CDR3 spells CASSQLTSEVQYF. The CDR3 nucleotides are TGCGCCAGCAGCCAATTGACTAGCGAGGTTCAGTACTTC.

The rearrangement joins TRBV29-1 to TRBJ2-6; D not resolved. The V and J ends lost 7 bases and 2 bases respectively, with 9 bases between them. This CDR3 has 13 residues. The germline CDR1 and CDR2 sequences are SQVTM and ANQGSEA. CDR3 residues: CSATGTGANVLTF. CDR3 sequence (DNA): TGCAGCGCAACGGGTACTGGGGCCAACGTCCTGACTTTC. Full variable domain (remainder filled in from reference TRBV29-1 and TRBJ2-6): SAVISQKPSRDICQRGTSLTIQCQVDSQVTMMFWYRQQPGQSLTLIATANQGSEATYESGFVIDKFPISRPNLTFSTLTVSNMSPEDSSIYLCSATGTGANVLTFGAGSRLTVL.

This chain connects TRBV7-9 to TRBJ2-3; perhaps TRBD2 as D (5 bases). Trimming cost V 2 bases and J 2 bases, with 8 bases left between them. CDR1 is SEHNR, CDR2 FQNEAQ, per germline (reference sequence). The CDR3 is 14 amino acids. The CDR3, as DNA: TGTGCCAGCAGCTTATCGACTAACACAGATACGCAGTATTTT. This sequence encodes CASSLSTNTDTQYF.

This clone was recorded a few times. V is TRBV6-1 and J is TRBJ1-3; no reliable D call. Germline V lookup: CDR1 MNHNS, CDR2 SASEGT. The length of the CDR3 is 14 residues. With 7 bases removed from V and 0 bases from J, the gap between germline ends came to 10 bases. The CDR3 reads CASISTYSGNTIYF. In DNA, the CDR3 is TGTGCCAGCATATCGACATACTCTGGAAACACCATATATTTT.

V gene TRBV11-2 combines with J gene TRBJ2-7; D is uncertain. The CDR3 runs to 14 residues. Germline CDR1 and CDR2: SGHAT and FQNNGV. The ends were cut back, 1 base at V and 3 bases at J, with 10 bases in the middle. DNA of the CDR3: TGTGCCAGCAGCTTAGGGGGTCGGAGCTACGAGCAGTACTTC. Translated, it gives CASSLGGRSYEQYF.

The chain links TRBV6-5 to TRBJ2-7, with TRBD2 matching over 8 bases. With 7 bases clipped from V and 6 bases from J, the junction kept 5 bases outside the gene matches. Germline CDR1 is MNHEY and CDR2 is SVGAGI. The CDR3 loop spans 12 amino acids. The CDR3 DNA follows: TGTGCCAGCAAGAGCGGGAGAGGCGAGCAGTACTTC. This gives the protein CASKSGRGEQYF.

Here the CDR3 reads CASSLAVQTYEQYF. The CDR3 nucleotides are TGTGCCAGCAGCTTAGCAGTCCAGACCTACGAGCAGTACTTC. V and J are TRBV7-8 and TRBJ2-7; D is undetermined. The CDR3 totals 14 residues. Trimming pared 0 bases from V and 2 bases from J, leaving 8 bases between. The V gene's germline CDR1 is SGHVS and CDR2 FQNEAQ.

The sample holds one count of this clone. J is TRBJ1-5 and V is TRBV27, with a possible D match to TRBD1 (5 bases). V shed 4 bases and J shed 0 bases, with 10 bases lying between them. Germline loops: CDR1 MNHEY, CDR2 SMNVEV (reference sequence). CDR3 length: 15 amino acids. CDR3 protein: CASSYQGYSNQPQHF. CDR3 DNA sequence: TGTGCCAGCAGTTATCAGGGTTATAGCAATCAGCCCCAGCATTTT.

The table lists this clone with a few counts. The chain joins TRBV10-3 to TRBJ2-2, with 13 positions matching TRBD2. V was clipped by 4 bases and J by 4 bases; unmatched bases: 6. CDR3 size: 17 residues. Per germline, CDR1 ENHRY and CDR2 SYGVKD. The CDR3, as DNA: TGTGCCATCAGTGGACTAGCGGGAGGAGTTAGCACCGGGGAGCTGTTTTTT. It codes for CAISGLAGGVSTGELFF.

The genes are TRBV25-1 and TRBJ2-7; tentatively, D is TRBD2 (6 bases). Trimming left V 8 bases short and J 4 bases short, with 15 bases between. The germline V gene encodes CDR1 MGHDK and CDR2 SYGVNS. The CDR3 has 13 amino acids. The CDR3 loop reads CASQSPGRYEQYF. The CDR3 nucleotides read TGTGCCAGCCAGAGTCCCGGGAGATACGAGCAGTACTTC.

The CDR3 DNA is TGTGCCAGCAGCTTGGTTACCTCTCAAGGGGAGCTGTTTTTT. This encodes CASSLVTSQGELFF. This chain uses TRBV5-4 with TRBJ2-2; D is undetermined. The CDR3 is 14 residues long. CDR1 is SGHNT and CDR2 is YYREEE in the germline V gene (reference sequence). V shed 0 bases and J shed 8 bases, with 11 bases lying between them.

This clone has just a few counts. This sequence joins TRBV7-9 and TRBJ2-4, with no clear D. V was shortened by 2 bases and J by 5 bases, with 10 bases between the two germline ends. This CDR3 spans 14 amino acids. Germline loops: CDR1 SEHNR, CDR2 FQNEAQ (reference sequence). CDR3 nucleotide sequence: TGTGCCAGCAGCTTAATCGGCAGTGAAAACATTCAGTACTTC. Translated: CASSLIGSENIQYF.

This chain joins TRBV5-5 and TRBJ2-7, with 10 positions matching TRBD1. The germline CDR1 and CDR2 sequences are SGHKS and YYEKEE (reference sequence). The CDR3 extends over 14 amino acids. Trimming cost V 5 bases and J 4 bases; bases outside gene matches: 6. The CDR3 spells CASSRDRGRYEQYF. The DNA for the CDR3 is TGTGCCAGCAGTCGGGACAGGGGACGGTACGAGCAGTACTTC. Full variable domain (rest looked up from reference TRBV5-5 and TRBJ2-7): DAGVTQSPTHLIKTRGQQVTLRCSPISGHKSVSWYQQVLGQGPQFIFQYYEKEERGRGNFPDRFSARQFPNYSSELNVNALLLGDSALYLCASSRDRGRYEQYFGPGTRLTVT.